This T cell receptor (beta chain) was identified during a study of shared clonotypes between healthy human individuals. As handled by the study authors: Owing to the provision of junction-only sequences devoid of quality scores by immunoSEQ, filtering differed. Method: immunoSEQ multiplex PCR; TCRdb's copy keeps in-frame clones and lacks some. Clonal size and the V and J genes are those of that table, whereas D and trimming came from the DNA. The data hold 2 million or so clones, with approximately 95% observed a single time. CD8 cells classed as naive were CD45RO-negative and positively selected for CCR7, excluding terminally differentiated effector memory CD45RA+ cells. The V gene lost 3 bases and the J gene lost 0 bases, with 16 bases spanning the gap. In germline, CDR1 is SGDLS, CDR2 YYNGEE. CDR3 length equals 16 residues.

Sequencing was performed on naive CD8+ T cells sorted from blood. The chain employs TRBV9 and TRBJ2-7; D remains ambiguous. The sequence was obtained from a man between 18 and 29 years old in good health. The CDR3 DNA reads TGTGCCAGCAGCGCCTCCTCCCTTTGGAGCTCCTACGAGCAGTACTTC. Its protein is CASSASSLWSSYEQYF.